Presented here are 26 T cell receptor beta chains from one specimen sequenced in a study of T cell responses to AZD1222 COVID-19 vaccine listed by TCRdb under 2021. Libraries came from the immunoSEQ multiplex PCR assay. As stored in TCRdb, this immuneACCESS dataset retains in-frame rearrangements with V and J assigned. A fraction of the clones does not appear; measured against another copy, unresolved V genes explain less than half of the discrepancy, and the remainder lacks a known reason. The sample yields some 180,000 clones; 80% to 95% were counted once. The top ten clonotypes cover approximately 1.9% of the sample. The sample's time point, from its label and the paper: about 28 days (+/-7) after the second vaccine dose. The sample consisted of peripheral blood, taken 28 days after the second AZD1222 dose. These receptors all stem from an adult who received the AZD1222 COVID-19 vaccine.

V gene TRBV11-2 combines with J gene TRBJ1-3; tentatively, D is TRBD1 (6 bases). Between the trimmed V and J ends, which lost 1 base and 0 bases, there was a span of 13 bases. CDR1 and CDR2 from the germline V gene are SGHAT and FQNNGV. The CDR3 loop spans 17 amino acids. CDR3 region: CASSLGQVRTSGNTIYF. The CDR3 DNA reads as TGTGCCAGCAGCTTAGGACAGGTCAGAACCTCTGGAAACACCATATATTTT.

The V and J genes are TRBV27 and TRBJ1-1; D is unresolved. Trimming cost V 1 base and J 1 base, with 7 bases left between them. The CDR3 sequence is 14 residues long. Germline CDR1 reads MNHEY; CDR2 reads SMNVEV (reference sequence). CDR3 nucleotides: TGTGCCAGCAGTTTATTGAGACAGAACACTGAAGCTTTCTTT. Protein product: CASSLLRQNTEAFF.

This chain joins TRBV14 and TRBJ2-1, with D possibly being TRBD2 (6 bases). CDR3 length: 15 residues. Germline V gene sequence: CDR1 SGHDN, CDR2 FVKESK. With 1 base removed from V and 5 bases from J, the gap between germline ends came to 12 bases. This CDR3 is CASSQGLGVHNEQFF. CDR3 bases: TGTGCCAGCAGCCAAGGACTAGGGGTCCACAATGAGCAGTTCTTC. Full variable domain (missing parts from reference TRBV14 and TRBJ2-1): EAGVTQFPSHSVIEKGQTVTLRCDPISGHDNLYWYRRVMGKEIKFLLHFVKESKQDESGMPNNRFLAERTGGTYSTLKVQPAELEDSGVYFCASSQGLGVHNEQFFGPGTRLTVL.

The rearrangement uses TRBV4-3 and TRBJ1-2, with TRBD1 matching over 9 bases. V was pared by 0 bases and J by 7 bases, with 9 bases of the junction left unmatched. There are 16 residues in the CDR3. CDR1 is LGHNA and CDR2 is YSLEER in the germline V gene. DNA of the CDR3: TGCGCCAGCAGCCAAGATCCAGCGGGACAGGGCCGTGGCTACACCTTC. Encoded protein: CASSQDPAGQGRGYTF.

This rearrangement joins TRBV10-3 to TRBJ1-1, with TRBD1 as a possible D gene (5 bases). The CDR3 spans 15 residues. Per the germline V gene, CDR1 is ENHRY and CDR2 is SYGVKD. V dropped 3 bases and J dropped 4 bases, with 15 bases sitting between them. The CDR3 spells CAISDGGARGTEAFF. The CDR3 DNA is TGTGCCATCAGTGACGGAGGGGCGCGTGGCACTGAAGCTTTCTTT.

With respect to this clone: One junction end does not reproduce the germline sequence, and a read error may be involved. The chain is built from TRBV11-2 and TRBJ2-4, with 15 bases that match TRBD2. Germline CDR1 reads SGHAT; CDR2 reads FQNNGV. This CDR3 is 13 amino acids long. CDR3 nucleotide sequence: TGTGCCAGCAGCCCAGGACTAGCGGGAGGGCTGAACTTC. This gives the protein CASSPGLAGGLNF.

Here the CDR3 reads CASSSSSSGSADEQFF. As DNA, the CDR3 is TGTGCCAGCAGTTCTAGTAGTAGCGGGAGTGCCGATGAGCAGTTCTTC. The chain joins TRBV28 to TRBJ2-1; 9 bases are a match to TRBD2. Trimming took 4 bases from V and 8 from J; bases not matched to a gene: 12. CDR1 is MDHEN and CDR2 is SYDVKM in the germline V gene. The CDR3 is 16 amino acids.

The chain is built from TRBV5-1 and TRBJ2-7; 7 bases line up with TRBD1. From germline, CDR1 is SGHRS and CDR2 YFSETQ. The CDR3 runs 13 residues. Trimming at V came to 4 bases and at J to 2 bases, leaving 3 bases not matched to a gene. The CDR3 here is CASSGGQTYEQYF. CDR3 sequence (DNA): TGCGCCAGCAGCGGGGGACAGACCTACGAGCAGTACTTC.

The chain uses TRBV6-4 and TRBJ2-3, with 9 bases that match TRBD2. CDR1 is MRHNA, CDR2 SNTAGT, per germline. V shed 6 bases, J shed 0 bases, and the junction held 4 bases outside the gene matches. The CDR3 loop spans 15 amino acids. The CDR3 loop is CASRSGLASTDTQYF. In DNA, the CDR3 is TGTGCCAGCAGATCGGGACTAGCCAGCACAGATACGCAGTATTTT.

CDR3 bases: TGTGCCAGCAGCCAACCGGGACAGGGGGCGCGGGGTGAAGCTTTCTTT. This encodes CASSQPGQGARGEAFF. This chain links TRBV4-2 with TRBJ1-1; 12 positions agree with TRBD1. Germline V CDR1 and CDR2: LGHNA, YNFKEQ. Trimming at V came to 2 bases and at J to 7 bases, leaving 8 bases not matched to a gene. This CDR3 region has 16 residues.

This clone turned up a few times. The gene calls are TRBV9 and TRBJ1-1; no clear D gene. The V gene's germline CDR1 is SGDLS and CDR2 YYNGEE. The CDR3 length is 14 residues. Between the trimmed V and J ends, which lost 4 bases and 6 bases, there was a span of 16 bases. CDR3 sequence reads: CASSPRPGTPEAFF. Written as DNA, the CDR3 is TGTGCCAGCAGCCCTCGACCGGGAACCCCTGAAGCTTTCTTT.

The V call is TRBV18, the J call TRBJ2-1; tentatively, D is TRBD1 (8 bases). The CDR3 loop spans 15 amino acids. The V end was cut by 4 bases, the J end by 1 base, with 11 bases between. Germline V gene lookup returns CDR1 KGHSH and CDR2 LQKENI. The CDR3 region is CASSQQGGSYNEQFF. The CDR3 coding sequence is TGTGCCAGCTCACAACAGGGGGGGTCCTACAATGAGCAGTTCTTC. The full variable domain, in which reference TRBV18 and TRBJ2-1 provide the parts outside the CDR3, is NAGVMQNPRHLVRRRGQEARLRCSPMKGHSHVYWYRQLPEEGLKFMVYLQKENIIDESGMPKERFSAEFPKEGPSILRIQQVVRGDSAAYFCASSQQGGSYNEQFFGPGTRLTVL.

The V gene is TRBV19, the J gene TRBJ1-2, with 7 bases lining up with TRBD1. The CDR3 length is 13 residues. CDR1 and CDR2 (germline): LNHDA, SQIVND (reference sequence). The ends lost 2 bases at V and 8 bases at J; junction bases unmatched: 5. CDR3: CASSIPGQSGYTF. CDR3 DNA: TGTGCCAGTAGTATACCGGGACAGTCCGGCTACACCTTC.

This chain links TRBV7-9 with TRBJ2-1; D unclear. Trimming took 5 bases from V and 5 from J, leaving 22 bases between them. The CDR3 extends over 17 amino acids. The V gene's germline CDR1 is SEHNR and CDR2 FQNEAQ (reference sequence). The CDR3 is CASSEGLGETIHNEQFF. CDR3 sequence (DNA): TGTGCCAGCAGCGAAGGTCTAGGCGAGACGATTCACAATGAGCAGTTCTTC.

In the case of this clone: The sample holds other DNA sequences that translate to the same CDR3. V is TRBV18 and J is TRBJ1-5, with 8 bases identical to TRBD1. After removal of 3 bases from V and 4 bases from J, the junction contained 2 bases not matched to a gene. Germline values: CDR1 KGHSH, CDR2 LQKENI. The CDR3 is 14 amino acids. The CDR3 protein is CASSPGTGNQPQHF. For the CDR3, the DNA is TGTGCCAGCTCACCCGGGACAGGTAATCAGCCCCAGCATTTT.

The chain has TRBV3-1 (or the pseudogene TRBV3-2) and TRBJ2-1, with 9 bases aligning to TRBD1. Looked up from germline, CDR1 is LGHDT and CDR2 is YNNKEL (reference sequence). V trimming: 1 base; J trimming: 2 bases; junction bases outside the gene matches: 3. The CDR3 contains 16 residues. The CDR3 DNA is TGTGCCAGCAGCCAAGTTACAGGGGGCGCCTACAATGAGCAGTTCTTC. Translating gives CASSQVTGGAYNEQFF.

The genes are TRBV27 and TRBJ1-1; 8 bases match TRBD1. The CDR3 runs to 17 residues. The ends lost 4 bases at V and 4 bases at J; junction bases unmatched: 14. The germline gives CDR1 MNHEY, CDR2 SMNVEV (reference sequence). The CDR3 is CASSSFWRTGPATEAFF. CDR3 coding DNA: TGTGCCAGCAGTTCCTTCTGGAGGACAGGGCCTGCCACTGAAGCTTTCTTT.

The J gene is TRBJ1-4, the V gene TRBV3-1 (or the pseudogene TRBV3-2), with 8 bases lining up with TRBD1. V was clipped by 0 bases and J by 7 bases; unmatched bases: 4. Germline assignment: CDR1 LGHDT and CDR2 YNNKEL (reference sequence). There are 15 residues in the CDR3. CDR3: CASSQDQGAAEKLFF. DNA for the CDR3: TGTGCCAGCAGCCAAGATCAGGGGGCGGCTGAAAAACTGTTTTTT.

This rearrangement joins TRBV19 to TRBJ1-2; 10 bases agree with TRBD1. The germline gives CDR1 LNHDA, CDR2 SQIVND (reference sequence). The V gene end was trimmed by 6 bases and the J gene end by 5 bases; junction bases not matched to a gene: 15. The CDR3 contains 17 residues. The CDR3 DNA reads TGTGCCAGTAGCAGCGGAGGGGGACAGGGGCTGCGGTATGGCTACACCTTC. Amino acid sequence: CASSSGGGQGLRYGYTF.

The chain uses TRBV30 and TRBJ2-7; 8 positions agree with TRBD1. V shed 4 bases, J shed 2 bases, and the junction held 10 bases outside the gene matches. This CDR3 region has 15 residues. Germline V gene lookup returns CDR1 GTSNPN and CDR2 SVGIG (reference sequence). The CDR3 bases are TGTGCCTGGACCACCTCAGGGGGCCTAACCTACGAGCAGTACTTC. Its protein is CAWTTSGGLTYEQYF.

V is TRBV12-3 or TRBV12-4 and J is TRBJ2-5; D gene unclear. The CDR3 totals 12 residues. V was shortened by 6 bases and J by 2 bases, with 7 bases between the two germline ends. The CDR3 reads CASREMQETQYF. As DNA, the CDR3 is TGTGCCAGCAGGGAGATGCAAGAGACCCAGTACTTC.

The gene calls are TRBV5-8 and TRBJ2-7; 9 bases agree with TRBD1. The J segment lost 3 bases and the V segment lost 4 bases, leaving 14 bases of the junction unmatched. Looked up from germline, CDR1 is SGHTS and CDR2 is YDEGEE. The CDR3 contains 17 residues. The CDR3 nucleotides are TGTGCCAGCAGCAAAGGGACAGGGTCGGTATCGGGCTACGAGCAGTACTTC. Its translation is CASSKGTGSVSGYEQYF.

The J gene is TRBJ2-7, the V gene TRBV2, with 11 bases lining up with TRBD1. The CDR3 is 14 residues long. Looked up from germline, CDR1 is SNHLY and CDR2 is FYNNEI. V shed 7 bases and J 2 bases; nucleotides not matched to a gene: 4. The CDR3 sequence is CASIGTGGAYEQYF. CDR3 DNA sequence: TGTGCCAGCATAGGGACAGGGGGTGCCTACGAGCAGTACTTC.

The rearrangement joins TRBV7-6 to TRBJ2-5, with D possibly TRBD2 on 6 matching bases. This CDR3 contains 15 residues. Germline-derived CDR1 and CDR2 are SGHVS and FNYEAQ. Trimming took 3 bases from V and 2 from J, leaving 13 bases between them. The CDR3 DNA reads as TGTGCCAGCAGCTTCGGGGTAGCGGTTCAAGAGACCCAGTACTTC. It encodes CASSFGVAVQETQYF.

The chain uses TRBV6-6 and TRBJ1-1; D gene uncertain. CDR3 length: 15 amino acids. The V end was cut by 6 bases, the J end by 0 bases, with 14 bases between. Germline V CDR1 and CDR2: MNHNY, SVGAGI (reference sequence). CDR3 loop: CASSRLTAVNTEAFF. CDR3 coding DNA: TGTGCCAGCAGCCGACTCACAGCGGTGAACACTGAAGCTTTCTTT.

V usage is TRBV3-1 (or the pseudogene TRBV3-2) and J usage is TRBJ1-4; D gene unclear. The CDR3 consists of 13 residues. V shed 0 bases and J shed 4 bases, with 3 bases lying between them. Germline V CDR1 and CDR2: LGHDT, YNNKEL (reference sequence). In DNA, the CDR3 is TGTGCCAGCAGCCAAGACTTTAATGAAAAACTGTTTTTT. Its translation: CASSQDFNEKLFF.